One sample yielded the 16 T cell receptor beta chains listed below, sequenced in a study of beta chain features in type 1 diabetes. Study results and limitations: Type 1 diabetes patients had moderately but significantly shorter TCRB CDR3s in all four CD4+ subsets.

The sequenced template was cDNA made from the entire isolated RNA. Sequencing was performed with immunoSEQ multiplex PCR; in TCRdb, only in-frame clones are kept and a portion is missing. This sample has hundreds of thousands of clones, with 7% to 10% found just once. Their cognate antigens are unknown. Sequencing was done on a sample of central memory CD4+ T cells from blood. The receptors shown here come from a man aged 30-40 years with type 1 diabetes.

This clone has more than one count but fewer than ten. In DNA form, the CDR3 reads TGTGCCAGTACCCCCCGGAGGGGCCCTCGTGATACGCAGTATTTT. It yields the protein CASTPRRGPRDTQYF. The chain recombines TRBV19 with TRBJ2-3, with D maybe TRBD2 (6 bases). The CDR3 contains 15 residues. Germline CDR1 and CDR2: LNHDA and SQIVND (reference sequence). Trimming removed 7 bases at V and 6 bases at J, with 20 bases between.

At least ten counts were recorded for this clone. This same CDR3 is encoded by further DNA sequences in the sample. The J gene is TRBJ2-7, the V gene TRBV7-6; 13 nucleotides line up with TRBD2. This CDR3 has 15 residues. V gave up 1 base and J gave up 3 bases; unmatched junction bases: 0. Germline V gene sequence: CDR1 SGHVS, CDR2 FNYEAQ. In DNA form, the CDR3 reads TGTGCCAGCAGCTTAGGGACTAGCGGGGGCTACGAGCAGTACTTC. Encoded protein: CASSLGTSGGYEQYF.

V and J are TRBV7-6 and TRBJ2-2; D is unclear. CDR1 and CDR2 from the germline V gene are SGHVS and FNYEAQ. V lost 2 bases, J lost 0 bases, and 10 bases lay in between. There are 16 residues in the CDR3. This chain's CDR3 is CASSLMTVANTGELFF. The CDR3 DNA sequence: TGTGCCAGCAGCTTAATGACGGTGGCGAACACCGGGGAGCTGTTTTTT.

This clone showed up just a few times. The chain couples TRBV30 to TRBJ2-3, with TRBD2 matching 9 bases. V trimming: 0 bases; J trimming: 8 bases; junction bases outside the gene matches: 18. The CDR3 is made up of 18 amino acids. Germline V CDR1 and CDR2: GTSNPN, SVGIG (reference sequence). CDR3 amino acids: CAWSVPGYFGGGGSTQYF. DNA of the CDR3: TGTGCCTGGAGTGTACCGGGTTATTTTGGCGGGGGGGGCAGTACGCAGTATTTT. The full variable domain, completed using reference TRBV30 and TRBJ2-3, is SQTIHQWPATLVQPVGSPLSLECTVEGTSNPNLYWYRQAAGRGLQLLFYSVGIGQISSEVPQNLSASRPQDRQFILSSKKLLLSDSGFYLCAWSVPGYFGGGGSTQYFGPGTRLTVL.

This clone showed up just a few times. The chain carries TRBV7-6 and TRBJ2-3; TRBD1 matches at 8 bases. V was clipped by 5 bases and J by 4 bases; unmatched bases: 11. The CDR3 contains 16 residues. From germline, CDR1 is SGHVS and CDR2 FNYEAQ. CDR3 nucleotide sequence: TGTGCCAGCAGCCCCCGACAGGGGCTTGGCGCAGATACGCAGTATTTT. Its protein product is CASSPRQGLGADTQYF.

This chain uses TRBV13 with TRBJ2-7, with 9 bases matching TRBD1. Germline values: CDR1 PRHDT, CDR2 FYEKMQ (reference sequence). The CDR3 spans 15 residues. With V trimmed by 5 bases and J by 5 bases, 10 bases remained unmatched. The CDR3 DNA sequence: TGTGCCAGCAGCCTAACCGGGACAGGGAGCAACGAGCAGTACTTC. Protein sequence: CASSLTGTGSNEQYF.

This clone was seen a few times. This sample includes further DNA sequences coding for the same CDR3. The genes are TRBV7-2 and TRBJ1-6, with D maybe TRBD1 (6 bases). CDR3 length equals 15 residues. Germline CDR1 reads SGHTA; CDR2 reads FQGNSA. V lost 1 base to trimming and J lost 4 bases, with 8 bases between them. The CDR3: CASSLGQGYNSPLHF. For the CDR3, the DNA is TGTGCCAGCAGCTTAGGTCAGGGGTATAATTCACCCCTCCACTTT. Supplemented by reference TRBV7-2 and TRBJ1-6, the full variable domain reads GAGVSQSPSNKVTEKGKDVELRCDPISGHTALYWYRQSLGQGLEFLIYFQGNSAPDKSGLPSDRFSAERTGGSVSTLTIQRTQQEDSAVYLCASSLGQGYNSPLHFGNGTRLTVT.

The CDR3, as DNA: TGTGCCAGCAGCTTAGGACTCGGGACAGTGTATGAAAAACTGTTTTTT. As protein: CASSLGLGTVYEKLFF. The chain has TRBV9 and TRBJ1-4; 7 nucleotides agree with TRBD1. This CDR3 region has 16 residues. The V and J ends lost 4 bases and 6 bases, in that order; junction bases with no gene match: 12. CDR1 is SGDLS, CDR2 YYNGEE, per germline.

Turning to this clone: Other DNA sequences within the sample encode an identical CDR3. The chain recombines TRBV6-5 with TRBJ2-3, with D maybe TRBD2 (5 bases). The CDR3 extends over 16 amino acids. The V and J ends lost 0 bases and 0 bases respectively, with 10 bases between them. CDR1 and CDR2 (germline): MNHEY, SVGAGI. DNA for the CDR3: TGTGCCAGCAGTTACTCGGGCAGGACTAGCACAGATACGCAGTATTTT. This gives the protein CASSYSGRTSTDTQYF.

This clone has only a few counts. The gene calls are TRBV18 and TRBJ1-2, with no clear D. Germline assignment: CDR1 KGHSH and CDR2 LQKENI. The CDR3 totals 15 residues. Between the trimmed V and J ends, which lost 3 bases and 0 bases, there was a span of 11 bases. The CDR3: CASSPGRGSNYGYTF. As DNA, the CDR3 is TGTGCCAGCTCACCCGGGCGGGGATCTAACTATGGCTACACCTTC.

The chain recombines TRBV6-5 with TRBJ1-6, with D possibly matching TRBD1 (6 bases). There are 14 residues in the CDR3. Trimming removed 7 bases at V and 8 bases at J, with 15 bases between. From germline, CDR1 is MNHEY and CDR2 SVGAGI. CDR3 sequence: CASTKVGADSPLHF. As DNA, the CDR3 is TGTGCCAGCACGAAGGTGGGGGCGGATTCACCCCTCCACTTT.

CDR3 loop: CASSLTLGTQYF. In DNA form, the CDR3 reads TGTGCCAGCAGTTTAACCCTGGGGACCCAGTACTTC. The chain joins TRBV28 to TRBJ2-5; unclear D gene. From germline, CDR1 is MDHEN and CDR2 SYDVKM. The CDR3 is 12 residues long. The ends were cut back, 2 bases at V and 7 bases at J, with 8 bases in the middle.

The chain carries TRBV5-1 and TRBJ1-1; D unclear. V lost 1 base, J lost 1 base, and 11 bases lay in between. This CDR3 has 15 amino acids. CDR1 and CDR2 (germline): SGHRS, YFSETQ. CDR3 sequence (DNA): TGCGCCAGCAGCTTGCATGGCGCAGGGAACACTGAAGCTTTCTTT. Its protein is CASSLHGAGNTEAFF.

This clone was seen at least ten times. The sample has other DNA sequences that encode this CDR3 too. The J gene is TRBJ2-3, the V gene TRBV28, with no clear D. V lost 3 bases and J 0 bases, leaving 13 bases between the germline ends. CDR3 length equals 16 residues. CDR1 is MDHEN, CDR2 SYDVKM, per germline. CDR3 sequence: CASSFRGRASTDTQYF. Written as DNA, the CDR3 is TGTGCCAGCAGTTTCAGAGGTCGAGCTAGCACAGATACGCAGTATTTT.

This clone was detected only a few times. The CDR3 here is CASSPTSGARYEQYF. CDR3 bases: TGTGCCAGCTCACCAACCTCAGGGGCTAGATACGAGCAGTACTTC. This chain connects TRBV18 to TRBJ2-7, with a weak D call TRBD1 (6 bases). This CDR3 is built from 15 residues. Germline V gene lookup returns CDR1 KGHSH and CDR2 LQKENI. V lost 2 bases and J 4 bases, leaving 15 bases between the germline ends.

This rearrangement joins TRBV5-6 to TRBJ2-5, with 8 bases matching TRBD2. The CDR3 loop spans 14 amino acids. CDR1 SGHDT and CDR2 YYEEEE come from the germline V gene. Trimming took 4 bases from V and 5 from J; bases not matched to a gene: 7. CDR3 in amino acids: CASSRAGARETQYF. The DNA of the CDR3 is TGTGCCAGCAGCAGAGCGGGGGCCCGTGAGACCCAGTACTTC.